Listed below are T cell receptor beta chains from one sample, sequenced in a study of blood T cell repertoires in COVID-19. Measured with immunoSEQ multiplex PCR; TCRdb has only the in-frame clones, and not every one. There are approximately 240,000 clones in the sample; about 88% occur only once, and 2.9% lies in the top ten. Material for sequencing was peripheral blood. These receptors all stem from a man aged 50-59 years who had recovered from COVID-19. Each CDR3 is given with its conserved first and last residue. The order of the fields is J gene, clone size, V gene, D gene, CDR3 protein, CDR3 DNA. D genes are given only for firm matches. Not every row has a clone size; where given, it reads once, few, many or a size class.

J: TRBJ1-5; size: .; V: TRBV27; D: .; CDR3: CASSPYASGSNQPQHF; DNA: TGTGCCAGCAGCCCGTACGCATCGGGAAGCAATCAGCCCCAGCATTTT
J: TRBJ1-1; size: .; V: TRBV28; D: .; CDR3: CASTGGGRRVTEAFF; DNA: TGTGCCAGCACCGGTGGTGGGAGGAGGGTTACTGAAGCTTTCTTT
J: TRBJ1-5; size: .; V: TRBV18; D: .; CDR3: CASSTVGGKGNQPQHF; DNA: TGTGCCAGCTCCACGGTGGGGGGTAAAGGCAATCAGCCCCAGCATTTT
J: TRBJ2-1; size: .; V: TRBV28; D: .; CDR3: CASSLVLVNEQFF; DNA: TGTGCCAGCAGTTTAGTACTAGTCAATGAGCAGTTCTTC
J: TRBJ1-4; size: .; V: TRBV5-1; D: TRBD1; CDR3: CASRPTGGGTNEKLFF; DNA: TGCGCCAGCAGGCCAACAGGGGGCGGAACTAATGAAAAACTGTTTTTT
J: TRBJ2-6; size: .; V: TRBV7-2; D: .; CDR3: CASSLQGTNVLTF; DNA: TGTGCCAGCAGCTTACAGGGTACCAACGTCCTGACTTTC
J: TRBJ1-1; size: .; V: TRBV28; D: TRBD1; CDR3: CASRATGAGTEAFF; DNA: TGTGCCAGCAGAGCGACAGGGGCGGGAACTGAAGCTTTCTTT
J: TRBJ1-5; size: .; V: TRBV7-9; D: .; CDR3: CATSDRTGQPQHF; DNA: TGTGCCACCTCCGACAGGACGGGACAGCCCCAGCATTTT
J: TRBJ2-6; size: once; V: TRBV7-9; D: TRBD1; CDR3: CASSRDSTFSGANVLTF; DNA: TGTGCCAGCAGCCGGGACAGCACATTCTCTGGGGCCAACGTCCTGACTTTC
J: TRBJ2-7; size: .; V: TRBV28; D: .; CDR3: CASRDTGVSSYEQYF; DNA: TGTGCCAGCAGGGATACGGGGGTGAGCTCCTACGAGCAGTACTTC
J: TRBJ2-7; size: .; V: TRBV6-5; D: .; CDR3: CASKRDSYEQYF; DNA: TGTGCCAGCAAGCGCGACTCCTACGAGCAGTACTTC
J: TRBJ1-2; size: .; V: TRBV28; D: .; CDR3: CATLDIRVGYGYTF; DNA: TGTGCCACCCTAGATATCCGGGTCGGCTATGGCTACACCTTC
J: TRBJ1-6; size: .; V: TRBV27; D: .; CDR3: CASSGDYLNSPLHF; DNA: TGTGCCAGCAGTGGGGACTACCTAAATTCACCCCTCCACTTT
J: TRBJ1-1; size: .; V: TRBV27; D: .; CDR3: CASRPDRMNTEAFF; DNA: TGTGCCAGCAGACCTGACAGAATGAACACTGAAGCTTTCTTT
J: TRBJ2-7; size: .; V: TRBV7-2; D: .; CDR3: CASSPSRTIYEQYF; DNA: TGTGCCAGCAGCCCCTCCCGGACTATCTACGAGCAGTACTTC
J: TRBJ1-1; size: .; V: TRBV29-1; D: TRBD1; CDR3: CSGLRGRSEAFF; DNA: TGCAGCGGATTAAGGGGGCGATCTGAAGCTTTCTTT
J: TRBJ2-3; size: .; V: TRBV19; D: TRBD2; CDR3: CASSIRLAGGNTQYF; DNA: TGTGCCAGTAGTATTCGACTAGCGGGCGGGAATACGCAGTATTTT
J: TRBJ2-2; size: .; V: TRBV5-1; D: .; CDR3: CASSFRTNTGELFF; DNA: TGCGCCAGCAGCTTCAGGACGAACACCGGGGAGCTGTTTTTT
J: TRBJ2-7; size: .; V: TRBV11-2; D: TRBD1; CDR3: CASSLIGTGTIFLPYEQYF; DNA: TGTGCCAGCAGCTTAATTGGGACAGGGACCATCTTTCTCCCTTACGAGCAGTACTTC
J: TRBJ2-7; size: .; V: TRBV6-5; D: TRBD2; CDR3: CASTTGTSRHEQYF; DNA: TGTGCCAGCACCACCGGGACTAGCAGACACGAGCAGTACTTC
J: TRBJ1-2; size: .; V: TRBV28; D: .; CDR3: CASSLRQNYGYTF; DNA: TGTGCCAGCAGTTTACGACAGAACTATGGCTACACCTTC
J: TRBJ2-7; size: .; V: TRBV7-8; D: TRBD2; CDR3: CASSPMGGGRPYEQYF; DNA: TGTGCCAGCAGCCCTATGGGGGGAGGGCGCCCCTACGAGCAGTACTTC
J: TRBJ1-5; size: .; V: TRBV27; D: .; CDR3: CASSPRQYQPQHF; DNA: TGTGCCAGCAGTCCCCGACAGTATCAGCCCCAGCATTTT
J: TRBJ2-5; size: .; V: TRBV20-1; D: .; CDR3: CSARFSETQYF; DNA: TGCAGTGCTAGGTTTAGCGAGACCCAGTACTTC
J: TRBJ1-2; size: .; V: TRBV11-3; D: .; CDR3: CASTNGGSLGYTF; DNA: TGTGCCAGTACAAATGGGGGGAGTCTTGGCTACACCTTC
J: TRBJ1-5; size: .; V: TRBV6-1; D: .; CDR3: CASSESGNQPQHF; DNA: TGTGCCAGCAGTGAGTCGGGCAATCAGCCCCAGCATTTT
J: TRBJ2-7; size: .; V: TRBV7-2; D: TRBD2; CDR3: CASSRGGTLVYEQYF; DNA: TGTGCCAGCAGCCGCGGGGGGACGTTGGTTTACGAGCAGTACTTC
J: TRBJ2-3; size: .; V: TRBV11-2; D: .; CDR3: CASSLVPGTDTQYF; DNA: TGTGCCAGCAGCTTAGTGCCAGGCACAGATACGCAGTATTTT
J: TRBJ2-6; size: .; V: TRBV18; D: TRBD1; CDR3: CASSWDRVPSGANVLTF; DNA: TGTGCCAGCTCATGGGACAGGGTACCCTCTGGGGCCAACGTCCTGACTTTC
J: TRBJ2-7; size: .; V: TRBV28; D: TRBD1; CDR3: CASSFATGGVHEQYF; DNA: TGTGCCAGCAGTTTTGCTACAGGGGGCGTCCACGAGCAGTACTTC
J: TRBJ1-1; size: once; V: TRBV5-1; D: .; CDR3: CASSLSAGRNTEAFF; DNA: TGCGCCAGCAGCTTGTCAGCAGGGCGGAACACTGAAGCTTTCTTT
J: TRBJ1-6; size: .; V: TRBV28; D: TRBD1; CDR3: CASSPSDRGYNSPLHF; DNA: TGTGCCAGCAGTCCTTCGGACAGGGGCTATAATTCACCCCTCCACTTT